This T cell receptor beta chain was captured in a study of T cells after yellow fever vaccination (dated 2019 in TCRdb). For the wider study: Using CD3, CD45RA, CCR7 and CD95 staining, memory subsets (EM, EMRA, CM and Tscm) were sorted on a BD FACS Aria III. Libraries from fractions with low cell numbers were prepared with the SMART-Seq v4 Ultra Low Input RNA kit. Two healthy male donors made up the cohort, one aged 18 to 29 years and the other aged 30 to 40 years. Memory subsets were sorted on days 0, 15 and 45 and at 18 months after primary vaccination, and on days 0, 15 and 45 after the 30-year booster. To follow T-cell clones before and after both primary and booster YFV17D yellow fever vaccination, bulk TCR alpha and beta repertoires underwent longitudinal sequencing. Blood was drawn at multiple timepoints before and after primary and secondary immunization, with bulk PBMC replicates and cell subsets isolated.

Overall study outcomes, separate from this receptor: Computational filtering was needed because FACS-sorted repertoires could contain abundant contaminating clonotypes from the bulk population. A small fraction of clonotypes showed up in both the CD4 and CD8 compartments, probably as a result of convergent recombination. After the booster, most clones that had expanded after primary vaccination were detected again (approximately 95% of CD4 and around 88% of CD8), suggesting broad maintenance of memory. The study included only a couple of donors, which limits how far the findings can be generalized. The secondary T-cell response was found to be weaker but faster than the primary response, with a peak reached on day 5 rather than on day 15. On day 0, almost all vaccine-responding clonotypes were found to be below detection in the sorted memory subsets.

In this sample, this clonotype turned up many times. No clone much larger than this one lies a single base away; base qualities are absent. At the junction V is shortened by 6 bases and J by 3 bases; bases outside the gene matches: 3. Measured from the cysteine to the phenylalanine, the CDR3 is 13 residues long. Solely the CDR3 DNA is kept, with 39 bases framed from the first base. The germline V gene provides CDR1 SQVTM and CDR2 ANQGSEA. TCR cDNA was synthesized by 5'RACE template switching, which introduced a universal primer site and unique molecular identifiers. cDNA synthesis was primed from both the TCR alpha and TCR beta constant segments. Library amplification involved two PCR steps, and the second step added sample barcodes and sequencing adapters. Libraries were sequenced on Illumina HiSeq 2500 (2x100 bp) or NovaSeq (2x150 bp). Per the source publication's procedure: MIGEC was used to demultiplex reads and collapse the reads into UMI consensus sequences, and MiXCR was used for V(D)J alignment. Using edgeR on replicate PBMC samples, clonotypes were called vaccine-responding if FDR was below 0.01 and the log2 fold change was above 5 up to day 15. Each bulk clonotype was labeled CD4 or CD8 based on which sequenced repertoire, CD4 or CD8, contained the clonotype at higher abundance. To estimate how each clone was distributed across memory phenotypes, clonotype frequencies in memory subsets were weighted by FACS-sorted cell numbers. TCRdb reprocessing: public reads trimmed at Q25 with fastp, clones called with MiXCR, in-frame beta chains kept. Identical CDR3 proteins give one entry, which carries the most common genes and DNA. Clone size and V and J calls follow TCRdb, not the original study. The sample table lists about 20,000 distinct CDR3 sequences, around 5.2% of them with a count of one. The ten most abundant clones make up around 18% of the sample.

According to the study, the label for this sample's treatment or condition signals: live attenuated yellow fever vaccine strain. A standard Ficoll-Paque protocol was used to isolate PBMCs from peripheral blood. RNA from sorted memory subsets was extracted with the RNeasy Micro Kit. This receptor was identified in a man aged 18 to 29 who received the YFV17D yellow fever vaccine. The V and J genes are TRBV29-1 and TRBJ2-2, with 8 middle bases fitting TRBD1. This specimen consisted of PBMCs, either bulk or a sorted T-cell subset (CD4+, CD8+, memory, or dextramer-sorted; not recorded which), obtained approximately 40 days after the first yellow fever vaccination. The DNA sequence reads TGCAGCGTGTCGACAGGGGACACCGGGGAGCTGTTTTTT. Its amino acids are CSVSTGDTGELFF.